This TCR beta chain derives from a study of blood T cells in healthy people across ages. About the research overall: Researchers report that template switching captured about one barcoded beta molecule per two T cells.

A J-beta primer mix and a sample-barcoded 5' primer were used in a second PCR of roughly 6 to 12 cycles. TCRdb called the 5' RACE reads again in MiXCR, with one record for every CDR3 protein. The profile covers about 1,600,000 distinct CDR3 sequences, with 42% appearing a single time and 7% to 9% taken by the ten largest. The V end lost 5 bases, the J end lost 4 bases, and 11 bases lay between the germline ends. The CDR3 is 12 residues long. Germline loops: CDR1 SQVTM, CDR2 ANQGSEA. A word on this clonotype: The antigen is undetermined. A much more abundant neighbour one base away suggests this may be a read error.

The study, taken as a whole, reports: In long-lived donors, naive CD4+ cell counts and diversity exceeded those of aged donors. The study found TCR beta diversity correlated strongly with naive T cell percentage.

The sequence was obtained from a young woman in good health. The chain has TRBV29-1 and TRBJ2-5; D not certain. The specimen was blood. The chain's CDR3 is CSVFCLGETQYF. The CDR3 coding sequence is TGCAGCGTTTTTTGCCTCGGAGAGACCCAGTACTTC.